These 18 T cell receptor beta chains came from one sample sequenced in a study of vaccination and CD4 T cells after COVID-19 (dated by TCRdb to 2022 to 2024). The receptor library was made with PCR. Sequencing instrument: Illumina iSeq 100. TCR sequencing of DNA from cultured CD4+ T cells used the Oncomine TCR Beta short-read assay at the Johns Hopkins FTIC core. Through fastp at Q25 and MiXCR, TCRdb rebuilt clones from the public reads, retaining in-frame beta chains. CDR3 protein sequences are deduplicated, and each keeps its most common genes and DNA. The sample records approximately 15,000 distinct CDR3 sequences, around 50% of which are singletons. 10% of the sample rests with the top ten. Their antigens remain unidentified. The intended sense of this specimen's treatment or condition label: 10-day PBMC culture with coronavirus spike peptide pools or control peptides (ViraFEST assay). The sequenced sample was CD4+ T cells from blood, cultured in vitro. Source of these receptors: a human donor who had recovered from COVID-19.

The genes are TRBV6-5 and TRBJ1-6; D is ambiguous. Germline loops: CDR1 MNHEY, CDR2 SVGAGI. The CDR3 spans 17 residues. V lost 0 bases and J 0 bases, leaving 9 bases between the germline ends. This CDR3 reads CASSYSIGSSYNSPLHF. CDR3 DNA sequence: TGTGCCAGCAGTTACTCGATAGGGAGCTCCTATAATTCACCCCTCCACTTT.

This chain connects TRBV20-1 to TRBJ2-3; TRBD1 might be the D (6 bases). From germline, CDR1 is DFQATT and CDR2 SNEGSKA (reference sequence). There are 13 residues in the CDR3. Between the trimmed V and J ends, which lost 1 base and 5 bases, there was a span of 10 bases. The CDR3 DNA reads TGCAGTGCTAGAGGCCAGGGGCAAGATACGCAGTATTTT. This encodes CSARGQGQDTQYF.

The V gene is TRBV6-2 or TRBV6-3, the J gene TRBJ2-1; TRBD2 is a possible D gene (7 bases). Trimming removed 5 bases from V and 7 bases from J, with 15 bases in between. Germline V gene sequence: CDR1 MNHEY, CDR2 SVGEGT. CDR3 length: 14 residues. The CDR3 loop is CASSILAGANEQFF. In DNA, the CDR3 is TGTGCCAGCAGTATTCTGGCGGGGGCGAATGAGCAGTTCTTC.

This chain links TRBV24-1 with TRBJ1-2; 9 nucleotides align to TRBD1. Germline trimming cut 3 bases from V and 6 bases from J; bases unmatched to any gene: 7. This CDR3 comprises 15 residues. Germline CDR1 reads KGHDR; CDR2 reads SFDVKD. The CDR3 nucleotides read TGTGCCACCAGTGATCCGAAACAGGGGGCGGATGGCTACACCTTC. It yields the protein CATSDPKQGADGYTF.

The chain employs TRBV20-1 and TRBJ1-2; D gene uncertain. With 0 bases removed from V and 2 bases from J, the gap between germline ends came to 19 bases. CDR3 size: 17 residues. Germline V CDR1 and CDR2: DFQATT, SNEGSKA (reference sequence). In DNA, the CDR3 is TGCAGTGCTAGAGACACAAGGCCCCAAGGTGCAAACTATGGCTACACCTTC. It encodes CSARDTRPQGANYGYTF.

The chain carries TRBV6-1 and TRBJ2-1; the D gene is possibly TRBD2 (5 bases). Looked up from germline, CDR1 is MNHNS and CDR2 is SASEGT. This CDR3 contains 11 residues. Trimming pared 7 bases from V and 6 bases from J, leaving 7 bases between. CDR3 nucleotide sequence: TGTGCCAGCACCCGGGGCAATGAGCAGTTCTTC. Its protein is CASTRGNEQFF.

The gene calls are TRBV27 and TRBJ2-3, with unresolved D. CDR1 MNHEY and CDR2 SMNVEV come from the germline V gene (reference sequence). CDR3 length equals 15 residues. V lost 3 bases and J lost 6, with 16 bases in between. The CDR3 bases are TGTGCCAGCAGTTTGAAACAGAGGCTAGGGGATACGCAGTATTTT. This codes for CASSLKQRLGDTQYF.

This clonotype appeared a few times. V and J are TRBV20-1 and TRBJ2-3, with TRBD2 matching 11 bases. The J segment lost 1 base and the V segment lost 4 bases, leaving 4 bases of the junction unmatched. The CDR3 is 15 amino acids. The germline V gene has CDR1 DFQATT and CDR2 SNEGSKA (reference sequence). DNA of the CDR3: TGCAGTGCTACCGTAGCGGGGGGGCGCACAGATACGCAGTATTTT. This encodes CSATVAGGRTDTQYF.

This clonotype is medium-sized in the sample. The V gene is TRBV19, the J gene TRBJ2-3; D is tentatively TRBD1 or TRBD2 (5 bases each). V was cut by 4 bases and J by 6 bases, with 17 bases left in between. Germline V CDR1 and CDR2: LNHDA, SQIVND (reference sequence). The CDR3 extends over 15 amino acids. The CDR3 spells CASSTGHGDLDTQYF. The DNA for the CDR3 is TGTGCCAGTAGTACCGGACACGGGGACCTCGATACGCAGTATTTT.

This chain connects TRBV20-1 to TRBJ2-2; 8 bases fit TRBD1. Germline CDR1 DFQATT, CDR2 SNEGSKA (reference sequence). The V and J ends lost 3 bases and 1 base, in that order; junction bases with no gene match: 4. The CDR3 runs 15 residues. The CDR3 reads CSARQGAQNTGELFF. The CDR3 DNA follows: TGCAGTGCTAGGCAGGGGGCGCAGAACACCGGGGAGCTGTTTTTT.

This clonotype has just a few counts. The CDR3, as DNA: TGTGCCAGCAGCTTGACCCGCGGGAGCTCCTACGAGCAGTACTTC. Translation gives CASSLTRGSSYEQYF. This rearrangement joins TRBV7-2 to TRBJ2-7, with 7 nucleotides matching TRBD2. The CDR3 contains 15 residues. Per the germline V gene, CDR1 is SGHTA and CDR2 is FQGNSA. V lost 3 bases and J lost 0; bases outside the gene matches: 5.

This clonotype appeared a few times. The J gene is TRBJ1-5, the V gene TRBV6-1; D remains ambiguous. The CDR3 consists of 11 residues. Per germline, CDR1 MNHNS and CDR2 SASEGT. Trimming pared 6 bases from V and 3 bases from J, leaving 3 bases between. In nucleotides, the CDR3 is TGTGCCAGCAGCAACAATCAGCCCCAGCATTTT. Translating gives CASSNNQPQHF.

The sample holds one count of this clonotype. V usage is TRBV20-1 and J usage is TRBJ2-1; TRBD1 aligns across 9 bases. Germline CDR1 and CDR2: DFQATT and SNEGSKA (reference sequence). The CDR3 is 14 residues long. The V gene end was trimmed by 3 bases and the J gene end by 6 bases; junction bases not matched to a gene: 6. The CDR3 spells CSASGTGMFNEQFF. CDR3 bases: TGCAGTGCTAGCGGGACAGGGATGTTCAATGAGCAGTTCTTC.

The V and J genes are TRBV5-4 and TRBJ2-6, with 7 bases matching TRBD2. The V gene end was trimmed by 4 bases and the J gene end by 2 bases; junction bases not matched to a gene: 3. CDR3 length: 15 residues. Germline V CDR1 and CDR2: SGHNT, YYREEE (reference sequence). The CDR3 DNA follows: TGTGCCAGCAGCCCGGCGGGAGCTGGGGCCAACGTCCTGACTTTC. This translates into CASSPAGAGANVLTF.

The rearrangement joins TRBV7-9 to TRBJ2-5; D is perhaps TRBD2 (7 bases). In germline, CDR1 is SEHNR, CDR2 FQNEAQ (reference sequence). The CDR3 loop spans 17 amino acids. V shed 4 bases and J shed 6 bases, with 24 bases lying between them. DNA for the CDR3: TGTGCCAGCAGCTCAGGGGTGGGGGGGACCCTCGTGAAGACCCAGTACTTC. Translating it yields CASSSGVGGTLVKTQYF.

The rearrangement joins TRBV20-1 to TRBJ2-7; 14 bases fit TRBD2. The CDR3 length is 17 residues. Trimming removed 0 bases from V and 5 bases from J; junction bases left unmatched: 9. Germline values: CDR1 DFQATT, CDR2 SNEGSKA (reference sequence). The CDR3 DNA sequence: TGCAGTGCTAGAGACCCAGGGACTAGCGGGAGTGGGGACGAGCAGTACTTC. Protein: CSARDPGTSGSGDEQYF.

This clonotype was detected only a few times. This chain links TRBV20-1 with TRBJ1-1; D unresolved. Trimming pared 0 bases from V and 3 bases from J, leaving 11 bases between. The CDR3 has 14 residues. CDR1 DFQATT and CDR2 SNEGSKA come from the germline V gene (reference sequence). The CDR3 here is CSARDLGWDTEAFF. For the CDR3, the DNA is TGCAGTGCTAGAGATCTGGGTTGGGACACTGAAGCTTTCTTT.

This clonotype has only a few counts. V gene TRBV6-1 combines with J gene TRBJ1-3; unclear D gene. From germline, CDR1 is MNHNS and CDR2 SASEGT. Trimming took off 8 bases at V and 2 bases at J, with 7 bases between the two ends. CDR3 size: 12 residues. CDR3 DNA: TGTGCCAGCGGAGTCACTGGAAACACCATATATTTT. Translated, it gives CASGVTGNTIYF.